Detailed here is one T cell receptor (beta chain). Its recognized antigen is unknown. No base quality values were provided; no much bigger clone lies one nucleotide off. Each collaborating institution followed its own protocols to collect whole blood in K2EDTA tubes. For TCRbeta analysis, collaborator samples were shipped as frozen whole blood, as isolated PBMCs, or as DNA extracted from either sample type. TCRbeta CDR3 regions were amplified from genomic DNA using the immunoSEQ Assay, a bias-controlled multiplex PCR. As for the authors' bioinformatics: The number of nucleated cells in each sample was estimated by amplification of reference gene primers within the assay. To quantify the absolute abundance of each unique TCRbeta CDR3 rearrangement, sequence reads were collapsed and filtered. Productive Simpson clonality was computed per sample as the square root of Simpson's diversity index over productive rearrangements. What TCRdb holds here is the immuneACCESS table cut down to in-frame rearrangements. Part of the clones is not present; checked against another copy, under half of the missing clones reflect an unresolved V gene, and the others are unexplained. That table gives V, J and clone size, and the DNA gave D and trimming. The sample includes 70,000 or so clones, with 87% observed a single time. 11% of the sample comes from the top ten.

This sample is drawn from a study of blood T cell repertoires in COVID-19 (dated by TCRdb to 2020 to 2022). A note on the overall study: Collaborator samples came from the United States, Italy and Spain and covered acute and convalescent phases of COVID-19. Where available, HLA class I and class II types were taken from metadata supplied by the sample provider and were not determined by assay-based typing. Sample metadata almost always included a de-identified subject ID, COVID-19 status, age in years and sex. Subjects who had been exposed to COVID-19, were actively infected with it, or had recovered from it provided the deeply sampled blood TCRbeta repertoires that made up the dataset. Samples were obtained from the ongoing ImmuneRACE study (first 160 participants) and from 1,254 subjects provided by 6 global collaborators. The repertoires were released in a freely available public database meant as a resource for research on the immune response to SARS-CoV-2. The prospective study material was composed of cDNA or gDNA derived from T cells, B-cell-depleted T cells, or PBMCs. Study-level results and caveats: The quantity of clinical and demographic metadata differed by source and by participant and was supplied without curation.

From a lookup of the germline V gene (reference sequence), CDR1 and CDR2 are PRHDT and FYEKMQ. The CDR3 contains 16 residues, cysteine and phenylalanine counted. Only the CDR3 portion is preserved as DNA: 48 bases, with reading frame beginning at the first base. For this chain, trimming is 5 bases at the V end and 2 bases at the J end, and the number of junction bases without a gene match is 8. Sequenced: peripheral blood. This TCR derives from a woman aged 18-35 years with acute or convalescent COVID-19. The chain uses TRBV13 and TRBJ2-2, and 7 junctional nucleotides match TRBD1. This receptor has the CDR3 CASSTRQGRNTGELFF. The sequence in DNA is TGTGCCAGCAGCACCCGACAGGGACGAAACACCGGGGAGCTGTTTTTT.